Listed below are T cell receptor beta chains from one sample, sequenced in a study of vaccination and CD4 T cells after COVID-19. These receptors are not linked to any known antigen. Via MiXCR, TCRdb re-called the PCR reads, giving one row per CDR3 protein. The profile shows roughly 16,000 distinct CDR3 sequences, more than 25% of them singletons. The sample consisted of cultured CD4+ T cells from blood. These receptor sequences come from a human donor with COVID-19. The CDR3 runs from the conserved cysteine through the conserved F or W. A D gene is named only where the DNA matches it firmly. Not all rows give a size; the values are once, few, many and, for expanded clones, a class.

D	J	size	V	DNA	CDR3
NA	TRBJ1-5	few	TRBV6-5	TGTGCCAGCAGTTTCTACGTTCAGCCCCAGCATTTT	CASSFYVQPQHF
NA	TRBJ1-6	NA	TRBV6-5	TGTGCCAGCAGTTACTCGAGGGACTTTGGTCGATTGGGTAATTCACCCCTCCACTTT	CASSYSRDFGRLGNSPLHF
NA	TRBJ2-5	NA	TRBV12-3/TRBV12-4	TGTGCCAGCACACCTCTAGACAGGGAGGGGACCCAGTACTTC	CASTPLDREGTQYF
TRBD2	TRBJ2-1	NA	TRBV9	TGTGCCAGCAGCGTAGTTGGCGGGGGGACCCACAATGAGCAGTTCTTC	CASSVVGGGTHNEQFF
TRBD2	TRBJ2-2	few	TRBV30	TGTGCCTGGAGTGTTGGGACTAGCGGGTTGGGGACCGGGGAGCTGTTTTTT	CAWSVGTSGLGTGELFF
NA	TRBJ1-2	few	TRBV7-2	TGTGCCAGCAGCATCGCGGGGGCTAACTATGGCTACACCTTC	CASSIAGANYGYTF
NA	TRBJ1-1	few	TRBV18	TGTGCCAGCTCGCCCCTACTCGGGGGGCGAACTGAAGCTTTCTTT	CASSPLLGGRTEAFF
TRBD1	TRBJ1-1	once	TRBV4-3	TGCGCCAGCAGCCAAGAAATTCCAGGGGGAATGAACACTGAAGCTTTCTTT	CASSQEIPGGMNTEAFF
TRBD2	TRBJ2-7	few	TRBV28	TGTGCCAGCCGCGGTAGCGGGACCTCCTACGAGCAGTACTTC	CASRGSGTSYEQYF
NA	TRBJ2-2	few	TRBV6-1	TGTGCCAGCACTTCCCCAGACAGAACTTTCACCGGGGAGCTGTTTTTT	CASTSPDRTFTGELFF
TRBD1	TRBJ2-7	few	TRBV12-3/TRBV12-4	TGTGCCAGCAGCTACGGACAGGGGGCAGGGGAGCAGTACTTC	CASSYGQGAGEQYF
NA	TRBJ1-2	NA	TRBV20-1	TGCAGTCTAAAACCCCAGGACAGATCGTATGGCTACACCTTC	CSLKPQDRSYGYTF
NA	TRBJ1-2	few	TRBV7-2	TGTGCCAGCAGCTTAACCTGGGCGGAGGATGGCTACACCTTC	CASSLTWAEDGYTF
NA	TRBJ1-5	NA	TRBV7-2	TGTGCCAGCAGCTTACGGGCAGGGGATATGCAGCCCCAGCATTTT	CASSLRAGDMQPQHF
NA	TRBJ1-6	NA	TRBV4-3	TGCGCCAGCAGCCAACAGGGTCGGAATTCACCCCTCCACTTT	CASSQQGRNSPLHF
TRBD1	TRBJ2-7	few	TRBV27	TGTGCCAGCAGTTTAATAGGGACAGCCTACGAGCAGTACTTC	CASSLIGTAYEQYF
NA	TRBJ2-5	NA	TRBV30	TGTGCCTGGAGGGAAGGGGGGGCCCGGACCCAGTACTTC	CAWREGGARTQYF
TRBD2	TRBJ2-1	NA	TRBV2	TGTGCCAGCAAGATAACTAGCGGTTCCCCCAATGAGCAGTTCTTC	CASKITSGSPNEQFF
NA	TRBJ2-7	NA	TRBV6-2/TRBV6-3	TGTGCCAGCAGCCCGACCCTAACCTACGAGCAGTACTTC	CASSPTLTYEQYF
NA	TRBJ2-5	few	TRBV20-1	TGCAGTGCCGAGATGGGTTGGGTGGGGGAGACCCAGTACTTC	CSAEMGWVGETQYF
NA	TRBJ1-2	few	TRBV19	TGTGCCAGTAGTATTAGGTCCGGACAGACTAACTATGGCTACACCTTC	CASSIRSGQTNYGYTF
NA	TRBJ1-3	few	TRBV11-2	TGTGCCAGCAGCTTGCCAGGGGCGATCTTATATTTT	CASSLPGAILYF
NA	TRBJ1-5	NA	TRBV24-1	TGTGCCACCGGTGATGCGGGACACTCAAGCAATCAGCCCCAGCATTTT	CATGDAGHSSNQPQHF
NA	TRBJ1-1	NA	TRBV5-4	TGTGCCAGCAGCTTTTTAGGACAGACCAACGAGAGGGCTTTCTTT	CASSFLGQTNERAFF
NA	TRBJ2-1	few	TRBV10-1	TGCGCCAGCAGTGCAAGGGGGTCCTACAATGAGCAGTTCTTC	CASSARGSYNEQFF
NA	TRBJ2-5	NA	TRBV19	TGTGCCAGTAGTACGGGGGCCGGCGAGACCCAGTACTTC	CASSTGAGETQYF
TRBD2	TRBJ2-5	NA	TRBV20-1	TGCAGTGCTAGAGATTTAGCGGGACTAGCGGCATCGGAGACCCAGTACTTC	CSARDLAGLAASETQYF
TRBD2	TRBJ2-5	few	TRBV12-3/TRBV12-4	TGTGCCAGCAGTTTAGATCGGACTAGCGGGGGGGGAGAGACCCAGTACTTC	CASSLDRTSGGGETQYF